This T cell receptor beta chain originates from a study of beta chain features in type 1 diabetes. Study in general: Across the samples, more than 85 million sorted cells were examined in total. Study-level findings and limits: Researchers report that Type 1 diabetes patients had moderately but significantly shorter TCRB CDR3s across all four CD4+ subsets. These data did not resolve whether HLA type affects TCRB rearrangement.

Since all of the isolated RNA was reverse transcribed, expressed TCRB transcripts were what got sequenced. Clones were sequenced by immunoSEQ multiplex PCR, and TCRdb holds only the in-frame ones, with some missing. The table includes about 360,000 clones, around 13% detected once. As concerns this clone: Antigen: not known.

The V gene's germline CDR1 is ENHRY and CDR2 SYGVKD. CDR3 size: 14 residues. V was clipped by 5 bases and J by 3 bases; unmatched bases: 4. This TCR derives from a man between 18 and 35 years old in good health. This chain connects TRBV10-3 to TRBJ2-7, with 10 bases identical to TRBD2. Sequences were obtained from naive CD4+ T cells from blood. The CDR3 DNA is TGTGCCATCAGTCTAGCGGGAGACCTCTACGAGCAGTACTTC. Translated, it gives CAISLAGDLYEQYF.